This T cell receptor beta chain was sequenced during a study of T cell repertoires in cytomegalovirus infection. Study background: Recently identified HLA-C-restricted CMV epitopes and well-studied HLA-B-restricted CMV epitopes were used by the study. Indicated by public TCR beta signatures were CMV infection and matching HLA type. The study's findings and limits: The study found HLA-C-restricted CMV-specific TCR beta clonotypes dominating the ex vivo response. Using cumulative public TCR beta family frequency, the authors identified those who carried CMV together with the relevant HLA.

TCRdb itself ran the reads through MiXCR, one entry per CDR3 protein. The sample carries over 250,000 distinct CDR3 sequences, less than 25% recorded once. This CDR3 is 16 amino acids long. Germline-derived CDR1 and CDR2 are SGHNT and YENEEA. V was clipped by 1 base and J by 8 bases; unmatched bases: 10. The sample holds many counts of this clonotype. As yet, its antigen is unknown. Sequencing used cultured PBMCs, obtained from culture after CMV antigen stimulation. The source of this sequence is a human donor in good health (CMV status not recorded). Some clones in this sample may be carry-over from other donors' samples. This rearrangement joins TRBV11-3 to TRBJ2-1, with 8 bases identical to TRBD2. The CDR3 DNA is TGTGCCAGCAGCTTAGGTGGGACTAGTAAGAGGGATGAGCAGTTCTTC. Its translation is CASSLGGTSKRDEQFF. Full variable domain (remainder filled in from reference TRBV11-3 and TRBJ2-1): EAGVVQSPRYKIIEKKQPVAFWCNPISGHNTLYWYLQNLGQGPELLIRYENEEAVDDSQLPKDRFSAERLKGVDSTLKIQPAELGDSAVYLCASSLGGTSKRDEQFFGPGTRLTVL.